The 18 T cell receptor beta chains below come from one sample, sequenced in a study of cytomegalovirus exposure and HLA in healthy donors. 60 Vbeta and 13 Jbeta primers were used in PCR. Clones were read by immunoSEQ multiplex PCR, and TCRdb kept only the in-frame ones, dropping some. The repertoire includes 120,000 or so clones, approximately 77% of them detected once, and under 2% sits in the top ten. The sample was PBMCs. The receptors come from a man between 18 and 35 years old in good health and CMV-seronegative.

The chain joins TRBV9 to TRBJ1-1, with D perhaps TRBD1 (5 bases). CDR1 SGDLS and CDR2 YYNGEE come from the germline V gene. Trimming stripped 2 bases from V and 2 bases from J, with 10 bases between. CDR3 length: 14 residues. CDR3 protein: CASSVDILNTEAFF. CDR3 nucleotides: TGTGCCAGCAGCGTGGACATACTAAACACTGAAGCTTTCTTT.

CDR3 residues: CASSFRTGGSRAFF. The DNA for the CDR3 is TGTGCCAGCAGTTTTAGGACAGGGGGCTCGAGGGCTTTCTTT. The chain recombines TRBV27 with TRBJ1-1, with 11 bases fitting TRBD1. Germline CDR1 and CDR2: MNHEY and SMNVEV (reference sequence). V was clipped by 3 bases and J by 11 bases; unmatched bases: 8. CDR3 length: 14 amino acids.

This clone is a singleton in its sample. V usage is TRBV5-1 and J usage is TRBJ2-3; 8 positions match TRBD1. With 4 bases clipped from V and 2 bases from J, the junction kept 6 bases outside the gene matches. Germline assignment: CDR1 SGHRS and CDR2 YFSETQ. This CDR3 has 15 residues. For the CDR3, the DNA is TGCGCCAGCAGCCCGGACAGGGCGGACACAGATACGCAGTATTTT. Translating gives CASSPDRADTDTQYF.

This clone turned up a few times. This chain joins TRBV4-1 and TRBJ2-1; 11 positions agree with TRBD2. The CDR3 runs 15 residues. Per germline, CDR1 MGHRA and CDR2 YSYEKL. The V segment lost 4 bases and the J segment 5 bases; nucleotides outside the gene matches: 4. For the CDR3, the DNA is TGCGCCAGCAGCCCACTAGCGGGGGACAACAATGAGCAGTTCTTC. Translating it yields CASSPLAGDNNEQFF.

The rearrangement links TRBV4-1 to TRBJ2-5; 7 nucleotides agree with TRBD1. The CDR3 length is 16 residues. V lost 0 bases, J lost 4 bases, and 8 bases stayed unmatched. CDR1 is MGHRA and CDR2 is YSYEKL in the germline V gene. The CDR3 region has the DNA TGCGCCAGCAGCCAAGATGGCAGGGGGTCCCCAGAGACCCAGTACTTC. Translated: CASSQDGRGSPETQYF.

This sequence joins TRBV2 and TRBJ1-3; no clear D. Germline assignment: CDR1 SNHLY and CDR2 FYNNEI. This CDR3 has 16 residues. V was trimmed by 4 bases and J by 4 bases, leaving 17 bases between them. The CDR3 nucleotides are TGTGCCAGCAGTGGCCGCCGCGGGGTAGGAGGAAACACCATATATTTT. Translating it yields CASSGRRGVGGNTIYF. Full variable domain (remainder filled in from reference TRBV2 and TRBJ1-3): EPEVTQTPSHQVTQMGQEVILRCVPISNHLYFYWYRQILGQKVEFLVSFYNNEISEKSEIFDDQFSVERPDGSNFTLKIRSTKLEDSAMYFCASSGRRGVGGNTIYFGEGSWLTVV.

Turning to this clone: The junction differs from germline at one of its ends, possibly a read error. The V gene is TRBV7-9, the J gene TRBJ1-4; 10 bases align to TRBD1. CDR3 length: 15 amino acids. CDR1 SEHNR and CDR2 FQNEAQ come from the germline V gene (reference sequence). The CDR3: CSSSPPGQGNEKLFF. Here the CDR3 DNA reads TGTTCCAGCAGCCCTCCGGGACAGGGGAATGAAAAACTGTTTTTT.

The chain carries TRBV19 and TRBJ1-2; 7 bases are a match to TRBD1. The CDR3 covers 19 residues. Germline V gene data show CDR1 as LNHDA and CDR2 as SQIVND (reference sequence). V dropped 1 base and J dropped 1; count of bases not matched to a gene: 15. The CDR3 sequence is CASSIAPWRGPRFNYGYTF. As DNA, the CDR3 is TGTGCCAGTAGTATAGCCCCATGGAGGGGGCCTCGATTTAACTATGGCTACACCTTC.

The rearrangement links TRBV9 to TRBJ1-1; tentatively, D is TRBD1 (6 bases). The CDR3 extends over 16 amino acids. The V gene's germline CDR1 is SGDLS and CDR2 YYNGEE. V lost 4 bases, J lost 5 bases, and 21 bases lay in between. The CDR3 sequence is CASSPGGPRGGTEAFF. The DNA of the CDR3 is TGTGCCAGCAGCCCCGGGGGGCCGCGCGGGGGGACTGAAGCTTTCTTT. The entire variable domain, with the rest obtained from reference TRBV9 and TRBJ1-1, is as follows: DSGVTQTPKHLITATGQRVTLRCSPRSGDLSVYWYQQSLDQGLQFLIQYYNGEERAKGNILERFSAQQFPDLHSELNLSSLELGDSALYFCASSPGGPRGGTEAFFGQGTRLTVV.

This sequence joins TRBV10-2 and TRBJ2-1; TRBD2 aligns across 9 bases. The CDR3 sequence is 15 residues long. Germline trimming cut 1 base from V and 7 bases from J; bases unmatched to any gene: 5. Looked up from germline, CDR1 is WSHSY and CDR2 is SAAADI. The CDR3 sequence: CASSEWSSGENEQFF. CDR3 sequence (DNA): TGCGCCAGCAGTGAGTGGTCTAGCGGGGAGAATGAGCAGTTCTTC.

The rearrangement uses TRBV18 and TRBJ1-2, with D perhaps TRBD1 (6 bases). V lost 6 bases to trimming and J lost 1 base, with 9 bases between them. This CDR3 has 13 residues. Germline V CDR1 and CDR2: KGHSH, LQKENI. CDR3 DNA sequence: TGTGCCAGCTCGGACAGAGATAACTATGGCTACACCTTC. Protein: CASSDRDNYGYTF.

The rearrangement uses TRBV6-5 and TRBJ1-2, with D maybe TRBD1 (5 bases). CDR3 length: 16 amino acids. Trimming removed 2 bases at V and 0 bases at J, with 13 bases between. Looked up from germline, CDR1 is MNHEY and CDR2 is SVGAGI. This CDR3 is CASSYRVQDPNYGYTF. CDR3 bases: TGTGCCAGCAGTTACCGGGTACAGGACCCTAACTATGGCTACACCTTC.

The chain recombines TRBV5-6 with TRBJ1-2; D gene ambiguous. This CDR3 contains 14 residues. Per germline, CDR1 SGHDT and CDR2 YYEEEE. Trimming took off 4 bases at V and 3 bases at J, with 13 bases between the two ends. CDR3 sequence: CASSLAAADYGYTF. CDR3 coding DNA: TGTGCCAGCAGCCTTGCAGCGGCTGACTATGGCTACACCTTC.

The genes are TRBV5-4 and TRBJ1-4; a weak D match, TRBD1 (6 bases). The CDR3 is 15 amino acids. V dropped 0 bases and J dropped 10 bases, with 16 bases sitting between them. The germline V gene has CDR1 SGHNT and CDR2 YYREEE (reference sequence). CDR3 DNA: TGTGCCAGCAGCTTGGCGGGGGGCGCAAACGGAAAACTGTTTTTT. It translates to CASSLAGGANGKLFF.

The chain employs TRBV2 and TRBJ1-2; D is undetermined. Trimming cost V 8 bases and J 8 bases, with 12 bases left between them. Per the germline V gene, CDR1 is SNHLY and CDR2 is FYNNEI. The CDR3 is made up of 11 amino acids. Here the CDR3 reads CASLPDWGYTF. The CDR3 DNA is TGTGCCAGCCTGCCGGACTGGGGCTACACCTTC.

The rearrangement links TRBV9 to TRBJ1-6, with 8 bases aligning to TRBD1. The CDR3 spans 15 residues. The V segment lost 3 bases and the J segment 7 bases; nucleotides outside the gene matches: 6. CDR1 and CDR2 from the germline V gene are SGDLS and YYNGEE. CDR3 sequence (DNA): TGTGCCAGCAGCGAGGACAGGGTTGGGAATTCACCCCTCCACTTT. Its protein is CASSEDRVGNSPLHF.

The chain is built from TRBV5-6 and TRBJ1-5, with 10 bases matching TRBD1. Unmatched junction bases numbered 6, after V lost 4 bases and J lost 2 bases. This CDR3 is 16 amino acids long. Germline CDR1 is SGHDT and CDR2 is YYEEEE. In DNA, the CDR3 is TGTGCCAGCAGCCTGAAGGACAGGGGGGGCAATCAGCCCCAGCATTTT. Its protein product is CASSLKDRGGNQPQHF.

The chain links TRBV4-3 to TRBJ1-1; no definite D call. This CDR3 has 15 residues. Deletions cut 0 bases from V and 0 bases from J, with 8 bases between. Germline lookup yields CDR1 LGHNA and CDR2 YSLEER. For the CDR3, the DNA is TGCGCCAGCAGCCAAGAGGGCATAATGAACACTGAAGCTTTCTTT. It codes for CASSQEGIMNTEAFF.